This entry lists 31 T cell receptor beta chains sequenced from one sample in a study of control samples from healthy donors and cancer patients. TCRdb's table, derived via immunoSEQ multiplex PCR, lists solely in-frame clones and lacks some. This repertoire shows some 89,000 clones, more than 75% found once; its top ten account for approximately 2.1%. Source material: blood. Receptors were obtained from a woman in her forties in good health.

The V gene is TRBV6-2 or TRBV6-3, the J gene TRBJ1-1; D not resolved. Germline loops: CDR1 MNHEY, CDR2 SVGEGT. This CDR3 is 16 amino acids long. V lost 2 bases, J lost 1 base, and 14 bases lay in between. CDR3 DNA: TGTGCCAGCAGTTACCAGTACCGGGGTGCGAACACTGAAGCTTTCTTT. Its protein product is CASSYQYRGANTEAFF.

This clone has just a few counts. The chain is built from TRBV7-8 and TRBJ2-3; D remains ambiguous. Germline loops: CDR1 SGHVS, CDR2 FQNEAQ. V dropped 0 bases and J dropped 0 bases, with 4 bases sitting between them. CDR3 length: 14 residues. The DNA for the CDR3 is TGTGCCAGCAGCTTAGCCAGAAGCACAGATACGCAGTATTTT. Translating gives CASSLARSTDTQYF.

The chain combines TRBV7-2 with TRBJ1-2; possible D gene TRBD1, 5 bases. CDR3 length equals 13 residues. Germline V lookup: CDR1 SGHTA, CDR2 FQGNSA. V lost 3 bases to trimming and J lost 6 bases, with 11 bases between them. CDR3 sequence reads: CASSLDILNGYTF. In nucleotides, the CDR3 is TGTGCCAGCAGCTTGGACATTTTGAATGGCTACACCTTC.

Comment on this clone: Additional DNA sequences in this sample encode the identical CDR3. This chain uses TRBV7-2 with TRBJ2-1; no clear D gene. V was trimmed by 1 base and J by 4 bases, leaving 5 bases between them. The CDR3 totals 13 residues. Looked up from germline, CDR1 is SGHTA and CDR2 is FQGNSA. Here the CDR3 reads CASSLDGYNEQFF. For the CDR3, the DNA is TGTGCCAGCAGCTTAGACGGATACAATGAGCAGTTCTTC.

The chain couples TRBV15 to TRBJ1-2, with 8 positions matching TRBD1. The CDR3 is made up of 15 amino acids. Germline CDR1 LNHNV, CDR2 YYDKDF (reference sequence). After removal of 1 base from V and 4 bases from J, the junction contained 5 bases not matched to a gene. The CDR3 reads CATSRASGGSYGYTF. CDR3 nucleotides: TGTGCCACCAGCAGAGCCTCAGGGGGCAGCTATGGCTACACCTTC.

The chain is built from TRBV9 and TRBJ2-3; D unclear. Germline V gene sequence: CDR1 SGDLS, CDR2 YYNGEE. The CDR3 is 14 residues long. Deletions cut 2 bases from V and 0 bases from J, with 7 bases between. In DNA, the CDR3 is TGTGCCAGCAGCGTCTATTCCAGCACAGATACGCAGTATTTT. Its protein product is CASSVYSSTDTQYF. Combining the CDR3 with reference TRBV9 and TRBJ2-3 gives the whole variable domain DSGVTQTPKHLITATGQRVTLRCSPRSGDLSVYWYQQSLDQGLQFLIQYYNGEERAKGNILERFSAQQFPDLHSELNLSSLELGDSALYFCASSVYSSTDTQYFGPGTRLTVL.

The chain uses TRBV10-2 and TRBJ1-2; a weak D match, TRBD1 (5 bases). The germline V gene encodes CDR1 WSHSY and CDR2 SAAADI. Trimming took 0 bases from V and 8 from J, leaving 13 bases between them. CDR3 length: 14 amino acids. CDR3 protein: CASSESRGAGGYTF. In DNA, the CDR3 is TGCGCCAGCAGTGAGTCAAGAGGGGCGGGAGGCTACACCTTC.

The V gene is TRBV6-2 or TRBV6-3, the J gene TRBJ1-1; tentative D call: TRBD1 (6 bases). The V end was cut by 4 bases, the J end by 2 bases, with 14 bases between. Germline CDR1 is MNHEY and CDR2 is SVGEGT. This CDR3 comprises 15 residues. The DNA of the CDR3 is TGTGCCAGCAGTTCCGCTCGCGGGGGCAACACTGAAGCTTTCTTT. It translates to CASSSARGGNTEAFF.

The chain combines TRBV5-1 with TRBJ1-1; 9 positions agree with TRBD1. This CDR3 is built from 14 residues. The ends lost 1 base at V and 6 bases at J; junction bases unmatched: 4. The V gene's germline CDR1 is SGHRS and CDR2 YFSETQ. This CDR3 is CASSLSTGGSEAFF. The CDR3 bases are TGCGCCAGCAGCTTGTCGACAGGGGGTTCTGAAGCTTTCTTT.

The chain joins TRBV10-1 to TRBJ1-1; D may be TRBD1 (5 bases). Trimming pared 5 bases from V and 1 base from J, leaving 8 bases between. The germline CDR1 and CDR2 sequences are WNHNN and SYGVQD (reference sequence). The CDR3 covers 13 residues. The CDR3 DNA is TGCGCCAGCAGTCGGGACCCGAACACTGAAGCTTTCTTT. Amino acid sequence: CASSRDPNTEAFF.

This clone turned up a few times. The chain is built from TRBV2 and TRBJ1-1; no definite D call. Germline CDR1 SNHLY, CDR2 FYNNEI. The CDR3 has 13 amino acids. With 1 base removed from V and 1 base from J, the gap between germline ends came to 4 bases. The CDR3: CASSEGRNTEAFF. CDR3 DNA: TGTGCCAGCAGTGAAGGGAGGAACACTGAAGCTTTCTTT.

Of note for this clone: A read error may produce the germline difference seen at one junction end. This CDR3 is also generated by other DNA sequences in the sample. The chain joins TRBV28 to TRBJ1-2; tentative D call: TRBD1 (5 bases). The CDR3 has 17 amino acids. Germline loops: CDR1 MDHEN, CDR2 SYDVKM. In nucleotides, the CDR3 is TGTGCCAGCAGCTTATTACCGGGGACGGAAGCAGAATATGGCTACACCTTC. It codes for CASSLLPGTEAEYGYTF.

This chain uses TRBV6-6 with TRBJ1-6; a weak D match, TRBD1 (5 bases). The V end was cut by 5 bases, the J end by 7 bases, with 21 bases between. This CDR3 spans 17 amino acids. Germline assignment: CDR1 MNHNY and CDR2 SVGAGI (reference sequence). The CDR3 protein is CASSPTWEQGSNSPLHF. The CDR3, as DNA: TGTGCCAGCAGTCCAACTTGGGAGCAGGGAAGCAATTCACCCCTCCACTTT.

This clone was picked up a small number of times. The chain carries TRBV9 and TRBJ1-1, with TRBD1 matching over 7 bases. J lost 3 bases, V lost 4 bases, and 6 bases had no gene match. The CDR3 has 14 residues. The germline gives CDR1 SGDLS, CDR2 YYNGEE. This CDR3 reads CASSPTDRDTEAFF. CDR3 bases: TGTGCCAGCAGCCCAACTGACAGGGACACTGAAGCTTTCTTT.

This clone was found once. The rearrangement uses TRBV12-5 and TRBJ2-2; tentative D call: TRBD2 (5 bases). The germline CDR1 and CDR2 sequences are LGHNT and FRNRAP. This CDR3 has 15 residues. Trimming shortened V by 8 bases and J by 5 bases, and 18 bases separated the two germline ends. CDR3 loop: CASTPRDGRTGELFF. CDR3 nucleotide sequence: TGTGCTAGTACCCCTCGGGATGGACGGACCGGGGAGCTGTTTTTT.

The chain combines TRBV9 with TRBJ2-5, with 10 positions matching TRBD2. J gave up 4 bases and V 0 bases, and 12 bases lay outside the gene matches. The CDR3 has 18 residues. Germline loops: CDR1 SGDLS, CDR2 YYNGEE. The CDR3 DNA follows: TGTGCCAGCAGCGTAGGGACTAGCGGACACCTTTCTAGAGAGACCCAGTACTTC. Its translation is CASSVGTSGHLSRETQYF.

The rearrangement joins TRBV6-6 to TRBJ2-7; TRBD1 might be the D (6 bases). The CDR3 loop spans 15 amino acids. Germline values: CDR1 MNHNY, CDR2 SVGAGI (reference sequence). Trimming shortened V by 0 bases and J by 2 bases, and 11 bases separated the two germline ends. The DNA of the CDR3 is TGTGCCAGCAGTTACTCTGGGGGCCAGGCCTACGAGCAGTACTTC. Residues: CASSYSGGQAYEQYF.

This chain joins TRBV6-4 and TRBJ2-3, with 9 bases lining up with TRBD1. This CDR3 is built from 14 residues. CDR1 and CDR2 (germline): MRHNA, SNTAGT. The trim removed 5 bases at V and 4 bases at J, leaving 4 bases unmatched. CDR3 sequence reads: CASSTTGGADTQYF. In DNA form, the CDR3 reads TGTGCCAGCAGTACGACAGGGGGGGCAGATACGCAGTATTTT.

V is TRBV4-3 and J is TRBJ1-4, with D perhaps matching TRBD1 (5 bases). CDR1 is LGHNA, CDR2 YSLEER, per germline. The CDR3 has 15 residues. V lost 4 bases to trimming and J lost 3 bases, with 12 bases between them. The CDR3 nucleotides read TGCGCCAGCAGCCGGTGGGGCCCGGCTAATGAAAAACTGTTTTTT. Encoded protein: CASSRWGPANEKLFF.

The chain recombines TRBV7-8 with TRBJ1-1, with 9 bases lining up with TRBD1. The CDR3 consists of 16 residues. V dropped 5 bases and J dropped 9; count of bases not matched to a gene: 16. CDR1 is SGHVS, CDR2 FQNEAQ, per germline. CDR3 amino acids: CASSHRDRVGELKAFF. CDR3 bases: TGTGCCAGCAGCCACCGGGACAGGGTGGGTGAGCTGAAAGCTTTCTTT.

V gene TRBV6-6 combines with J gene TRBJ2-3, with a weak D call TRBD2 (6 bases). Germline V gives CDR1 MNHNY, CDR2 SVGAGI (reference sequence). Trimming cost V 5 bases and J 2 bases, with 11 bases left between them. The CDR3 is 14 amino acids. The CDR3: CASSQGLSTDTQYF. The DNA for the CDR3 is TGTGCCAGCAGTCAGGGACTTTCCACAGATACGCAGTATTTT.

The chain uses TRBV5-6 and TRBJ1-2, with D perhaps TRBD1 (5 bases). CDR3 length: 16 amino acids. Germline V CDR1 and CDR2: SGHDT, YYEEEE. V was trimmed by 1 base and J by 2 bases, leaving 15 bases between them. CDR3 in DNA: TGTGCCAGCAGCTTGTCGGGTTTGGGGCGGAACTATGGCTACACCTTC. This encodes CASSLSGLGRNYGYTF.

This clone came up once. The gene calls are TRBV6-4 and TRBJ1-2; D is perhaps TRBD1 (6 bases). The CDR3 extends over 15 amino acids. The germline gives CDR1 MRHNA, CDR2 SNTAGT. Trimming removed 2 bases from V and 5 bases from J, with 15 bases in between. CDR3 protein: CASSDPGTGNYGYTF. Written as DNA, the CDR3 is TGTGCCAGCAGTGACCCGGGAACAGGGAATTATGGCTACACCTTC.

The chain is built from TRBV3-1 (or the pseudogene TRBV3-2) and TRBJ2-7; D is uncertain. The CDR3 extends over 14 amino acids. V was shortened by 8 bases and J by 7 bases, with 21 bases between the two germline ends. Per germline, CDR1 LGHDT and CDR2 YNNKEL (reference sequence). CDR3 DNA: TGTGCCAGCGCCGGACGGATCCCGTCAGAGGAGCAGTACTTC. It translates to CASAGRIPSEEQYF.

The chain couples TRBV7-2 to TRBJ1-2, with D possibly TRBD1 on 5 matching bases. The germline V gene has CDR1 SGHTA and CDR2 FQGNSA. This CDR3 has 18 residues. Trimming removed 5 bases at V and 4 bases at J, with 26 bases between. CDR3 nucleotides: TGTGCCAGCAGCGTACTCCCGGGACGATCGCTCATCGGCTATGGCTACACCTTC. This encodes CASSVLPGRSLIGYGYTF. The full variable domain, its missing parts supplied by reference TRBV7-2 and TRBJ1-2, is GAGVSQSPSNKVTEKGKDVELRCDPISGHTALYWYRQSLGQGLEFLIYFQGNSAPDKSGLPSDRFSAERTGGSVSTLTIQRTQQEDSAVYLCASSVLPGRSLIGYGYTFGSGTRLTVV.

The chain carries TRBV5-6 and TRBJ1-2; 7 bases are a match to TRBD1. CDR3 size: 17 residues. Germline lookup yields CDR1 SGHDT and CDR2 YYEEEE. Germline trimming cut 5 bases from V and 3 bases from J; bases unmatched to any gene: 16. The CDR3, as DNA: TGTGCCAGCAGTCGCCGGCGGACAGGAAGAGGGGACTATGGCTACACCTTC. Residues: CASSRRRTGRGDYGYTF.

The CDR3 region is CASSVGQGAMETQYF. For the CDR3, the DNA is TGTGCCAGCAGCGTAGGTCAGGGGGCTATGGAGACCCAGTACTTC. The gene calls are TRBV9 and TRBJ2-5; 8 bases fit TRBD1. The germline V gene has CDR1 SGDLS and CDR2 YYNGEE. The CDR3 has 15 amino acids. The trim removed 0 bases at V and 5 bases at J, leaving 6 bases unmatched.

This sequence joins TRBV3-1 (or the pseudogene TRBV3-2) and TRBJ2-3; 7 bases line up with TRBD2. Per germline, CDR1 LGHDT and CDR2 YNNKEL (reference sequence). The CDR3 spans 16 residues. V was clipped by 5 bases and J by 0 bases; unmatched bases: 8. CDR3 region: CASSGTSAGSTDTQYF. CDR3 DNA sequence: TGTGCCAGCAGCGGCACCTCAGCGGGGAGCACAGATACGCAGTATTTT.

This chain links TRBV7-2 with TRBJ2-5; TRBD2 is a possible D gene (7 bases). CDR1 and CDR2 from the germline V gene are SGHTA and FQGNSA. V gave up 1 base and J gave up 4 bases, with 13 bases separating them. The CDR3 runs to 15 residues. The CDR3 coding sequence is TGTGCCAGCAGCTTAGTAGTGGGGGGGCCAGAGACCCAGTACTTC. Translated, it gives CASSLVVGGPETQYF.

This chain joins TRBV18 and TRBJ2-7; weak D call: TRBD1 (5 bases). This CDR3 is built from 14 residues. Germline V gene lookup returns CDR1 KGHSH and CDR2 LQKENI. The V gene lost 0 bases and the J gene lost 0 bases, with 6 bases spanning the gap. CDR3 nucleotide sequence: TGTGCCAGCTCACCACCGGACAACTCCTACGAGCAGTACTTC. Translation gives CASSPPDNSYEQYF.

The rearrangement joins TRBV7-2 to TRBJ2-7; 16 bases match TRBD2. This CDR3 is 16 amino acids long. The junction had 6 bases not matched to a gene; V was cut back by 4 bases and J by 6 bases. From germline, CDR1 is SGHTA and CDR2 FQGNSA. For the CDR3, the DNA is TGTGCCAGCAGCTCCAGAGGGACTAGCGGGGGGGGCGAGCAGTACTTC. This gives the protein CASSSRGTSGGGEQYF.